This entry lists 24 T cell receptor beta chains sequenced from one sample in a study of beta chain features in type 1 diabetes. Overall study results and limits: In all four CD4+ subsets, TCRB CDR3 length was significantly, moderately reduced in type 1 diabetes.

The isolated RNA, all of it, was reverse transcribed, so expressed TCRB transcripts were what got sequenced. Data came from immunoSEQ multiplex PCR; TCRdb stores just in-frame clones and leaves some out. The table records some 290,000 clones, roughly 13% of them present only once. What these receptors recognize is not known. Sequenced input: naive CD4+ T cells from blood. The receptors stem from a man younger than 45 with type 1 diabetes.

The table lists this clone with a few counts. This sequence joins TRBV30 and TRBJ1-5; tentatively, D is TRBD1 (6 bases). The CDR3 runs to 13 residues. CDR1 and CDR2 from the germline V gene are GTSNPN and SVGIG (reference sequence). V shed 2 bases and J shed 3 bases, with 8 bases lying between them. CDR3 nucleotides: TGTGCCTGGAGTAGACAGGACAATCAGCCCCAGCATTTT. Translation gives CAWSRQDNQPQHF.

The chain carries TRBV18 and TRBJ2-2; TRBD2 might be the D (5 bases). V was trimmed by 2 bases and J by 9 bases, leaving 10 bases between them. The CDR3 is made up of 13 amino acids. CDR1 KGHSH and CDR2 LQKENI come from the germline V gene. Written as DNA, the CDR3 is TGTGCCAGCTCACCAATAGGGAGCCGGGAGCTGTTTTTT. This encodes CASSPIGSRELFF.

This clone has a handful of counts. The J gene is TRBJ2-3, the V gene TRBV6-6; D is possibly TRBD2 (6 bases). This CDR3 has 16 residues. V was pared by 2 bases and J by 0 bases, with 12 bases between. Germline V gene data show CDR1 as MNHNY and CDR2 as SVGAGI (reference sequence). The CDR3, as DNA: TGTGCCAGCAGTTACGGGAGGTATGCTAGCACAGATACGCAGTATTTT. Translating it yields CASSYGRYASTDTQYF.

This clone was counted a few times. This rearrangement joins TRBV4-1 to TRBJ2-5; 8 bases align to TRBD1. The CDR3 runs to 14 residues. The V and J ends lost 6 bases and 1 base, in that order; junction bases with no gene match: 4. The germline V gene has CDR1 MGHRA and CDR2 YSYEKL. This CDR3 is CASSRQGPQETQYF. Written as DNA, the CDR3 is TGCGCCAGCAGTCGACAGGGGCCCCAAGAGACCCAGTACTTC.

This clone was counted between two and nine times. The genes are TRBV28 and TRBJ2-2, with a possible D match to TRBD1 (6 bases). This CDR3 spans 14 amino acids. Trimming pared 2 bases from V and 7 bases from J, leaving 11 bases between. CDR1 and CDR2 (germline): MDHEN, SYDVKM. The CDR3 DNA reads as TGTGCCAGCAGTTTACAAGGGGGTGGCGGGGAGCTGTTTTTT. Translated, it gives CASSLQGGGGELFF.

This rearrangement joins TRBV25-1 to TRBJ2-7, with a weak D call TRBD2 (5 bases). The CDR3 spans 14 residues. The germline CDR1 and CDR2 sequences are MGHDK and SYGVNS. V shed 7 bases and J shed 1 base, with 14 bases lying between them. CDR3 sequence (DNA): TGTGCCAGCACTGCGATGAGGGATTCCTACGAGCAGTACTTC. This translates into CASTAMRDSYEQYF.

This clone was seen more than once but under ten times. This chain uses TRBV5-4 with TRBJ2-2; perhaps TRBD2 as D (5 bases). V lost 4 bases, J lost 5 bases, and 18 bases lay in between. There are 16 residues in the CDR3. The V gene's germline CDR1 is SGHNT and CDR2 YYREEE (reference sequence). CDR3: CASSPDVRGRTGELFF. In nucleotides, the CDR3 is TGTGCCAGCAGCCCGGACGTTCGAGGGCGTACCGGGGAGCTGTTTTTT.

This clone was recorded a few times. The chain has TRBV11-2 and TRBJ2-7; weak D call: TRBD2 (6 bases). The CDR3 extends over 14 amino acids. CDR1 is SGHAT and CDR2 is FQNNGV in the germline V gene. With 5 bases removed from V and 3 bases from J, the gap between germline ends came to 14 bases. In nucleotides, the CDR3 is TGTGCCAGCAGCCCGGAGGGAAATTACTACGAGCAGTACTTC. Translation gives CASSPEGNYYEQYF.

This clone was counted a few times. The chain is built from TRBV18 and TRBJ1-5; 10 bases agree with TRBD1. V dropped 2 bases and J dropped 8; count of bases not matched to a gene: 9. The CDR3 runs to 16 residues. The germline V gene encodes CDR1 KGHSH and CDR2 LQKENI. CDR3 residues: CASSPGTGESFKPQHF. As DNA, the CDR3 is TGTGCCAGCTCACCAGGGACAGGGGAGTCCTTTAAGCCCCAGCATTTT. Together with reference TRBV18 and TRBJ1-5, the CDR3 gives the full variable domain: NAGVMQNPRHLVRRRGQEARLRCSPMKGHSHVYWYRQLPEEGLKFMVYLQKENIIDESGMPKERFSAEFPKEGPSILRIQQVVRGDSAAYFCASSPGTGESFKPQHFGDGTRLSIL.

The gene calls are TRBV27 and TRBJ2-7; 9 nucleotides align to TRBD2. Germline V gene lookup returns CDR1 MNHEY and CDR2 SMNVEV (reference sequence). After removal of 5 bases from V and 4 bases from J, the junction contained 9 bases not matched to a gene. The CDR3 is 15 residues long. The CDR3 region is CASSRLAGERYEQYF. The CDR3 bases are TGTGCCAGCAGTAGATTAGCGGGAGAGAGGTACGAGCAGTACTTC.

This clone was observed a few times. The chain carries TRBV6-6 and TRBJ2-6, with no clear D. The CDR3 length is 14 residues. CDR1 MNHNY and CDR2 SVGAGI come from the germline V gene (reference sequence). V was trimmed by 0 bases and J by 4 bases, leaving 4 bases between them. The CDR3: CASSYSLGANVLTF. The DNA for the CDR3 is TGTGCCAGCAGTTACTCTCTGGGGGCCAACGTCCTGACTTTC.

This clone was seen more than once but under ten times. CDR3: CAWSVLWETQYF. The CDR3, as DNA: TGTGCCTGGAGTGTACTTTGGGAGACCCAGTACTTC. The chain couples TRBV30 to TRBJ2-5, with D uncertain. Germline V gives CDR1 GTSNPN, CDR2 SVGIG (reference sequence). The CDR3 consists of 12 residues. V lost 0 bases and J 5 bases, leaving 7 bases between the germline ends.

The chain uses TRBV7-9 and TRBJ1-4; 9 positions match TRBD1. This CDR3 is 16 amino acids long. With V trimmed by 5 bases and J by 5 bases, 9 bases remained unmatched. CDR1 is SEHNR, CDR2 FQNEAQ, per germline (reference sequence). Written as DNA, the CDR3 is TGTGCCAGCAGCACAACCGGACAGGGGTCGAATGAAAAACTGTTTTTT. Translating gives CASSTTGQGSNEKLFF. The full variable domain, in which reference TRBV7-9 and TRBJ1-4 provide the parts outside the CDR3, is DTGVSQNPRHKITKRGQNVTFRCDPISEHNRLYWYRQTLGQGPEFLTYFQNEAQLEKSRLLSDRFSAERPKGSFSTLEIQRTEQGDSAMYLCASSTTGQGSNEKLFFGSGTQLSVL.

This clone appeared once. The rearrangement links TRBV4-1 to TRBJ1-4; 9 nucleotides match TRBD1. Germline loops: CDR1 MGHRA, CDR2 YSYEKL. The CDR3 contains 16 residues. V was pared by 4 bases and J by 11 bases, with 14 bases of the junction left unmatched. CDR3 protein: CASSLDRGGILRKLFF. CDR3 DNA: TGCGCCAGCAGCCTGGACAGGGGAGGAATCTTGAGGAAACTGTTTTTT.

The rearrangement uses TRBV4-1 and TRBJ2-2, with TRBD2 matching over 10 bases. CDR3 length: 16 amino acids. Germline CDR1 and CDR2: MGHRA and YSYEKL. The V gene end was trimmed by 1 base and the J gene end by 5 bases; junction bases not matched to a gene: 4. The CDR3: CASSQGAGGPTGELFF. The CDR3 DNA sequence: TGCGCCAGCAGCCAAGGAGCGGGAGGGCCGACCGGGGAGCTGTTTTTT.

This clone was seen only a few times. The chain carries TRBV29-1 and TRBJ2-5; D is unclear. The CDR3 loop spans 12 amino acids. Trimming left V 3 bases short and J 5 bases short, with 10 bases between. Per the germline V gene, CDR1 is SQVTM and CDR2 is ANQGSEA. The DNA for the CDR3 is TGCAGCGTTGAGGCCATCGGGGAGACCCAGTACTTC. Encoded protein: CSVEAIGETQYF.

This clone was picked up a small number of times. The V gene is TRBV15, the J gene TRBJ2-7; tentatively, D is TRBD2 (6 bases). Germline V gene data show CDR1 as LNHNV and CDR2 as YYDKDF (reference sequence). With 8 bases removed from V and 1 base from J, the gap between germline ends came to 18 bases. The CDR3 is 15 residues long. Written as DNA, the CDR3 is TGTGCCACCCGCAAACCGGGAGCTCAGTCCTACGAGCAGTACTTC. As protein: CATRKPGAQSYEQYF.

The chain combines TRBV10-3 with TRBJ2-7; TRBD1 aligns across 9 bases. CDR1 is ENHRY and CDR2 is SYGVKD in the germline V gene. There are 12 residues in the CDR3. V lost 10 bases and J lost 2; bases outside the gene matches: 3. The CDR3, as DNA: TGTGCCACGAGGGACAGGGCCTACGAGCAGTACTTC. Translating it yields CATRDRAYEQYF.

DNA for the CDR3: TGTGCCAGCAGCTTAGGTCAGGGGATGAACACTGAAGCTTTCTTT. Translating it yields CASSLGQGMNTEAFF. The chain employs TRBV11-2 and TRBJ1-1; a possible D gene is TRBD1 (6 bases). CDR3 size: 15 residues. Per germline, CDR1 SGHAT and CDR2 FQNNGV. The ends were cut back, 1 base at V and 0 bases at J, with 9 bases in the middle.

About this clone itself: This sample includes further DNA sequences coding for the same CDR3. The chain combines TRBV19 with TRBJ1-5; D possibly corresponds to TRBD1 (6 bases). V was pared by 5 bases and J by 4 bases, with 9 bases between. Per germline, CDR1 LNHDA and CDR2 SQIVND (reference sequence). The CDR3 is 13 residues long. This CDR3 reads CASSGTGNQPQHF. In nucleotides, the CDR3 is TGTGCCAGTAGTGGAACAGGGAATCAGCCCCAGCATTTT.

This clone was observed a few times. As DNA, the CDR3 is TGTGCCAGCAGCTCGGGTAGCAATCAGCCCCAGCATTTT. This translates into CASSSGSNQPQHF. V gene TRBV7-9 combines with J gene TRBJ1-5; D is ambiguous. The length of the CDR3 is 13 residues. Between the trimmed V and J ends, which lost 4 bases and 0 bases, there was a span of 4 bases. CDR1 is SEHNR, CDR2 FQNEAQ, per germline (reference sequence).

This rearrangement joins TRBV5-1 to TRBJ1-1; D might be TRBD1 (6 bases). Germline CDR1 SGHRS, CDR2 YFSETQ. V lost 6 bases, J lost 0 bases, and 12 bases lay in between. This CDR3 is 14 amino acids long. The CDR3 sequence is CASTRTGMNTEAFF. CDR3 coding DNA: TGCGCCAGCACCCGAACAGGGATGAACACTGAAGCTTTCTTT.

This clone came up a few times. The CDR3 here is CASSKRGTNYGYTF. The CDR3 nucleotides are TGTGCCAGCAGTAAGAGAGGTACTAACTATGGCTACACCTTC. This chain connects TRBV25-1 to TRBJ1-2; D is undetermined. The CDR3 is 14 amino acids. The germline V and J ends were trimmed by 5 bases and 0 bases, with 10 bases remaining between them. Germline CDR1 and CDR2: MGHDK and SYGVNS.

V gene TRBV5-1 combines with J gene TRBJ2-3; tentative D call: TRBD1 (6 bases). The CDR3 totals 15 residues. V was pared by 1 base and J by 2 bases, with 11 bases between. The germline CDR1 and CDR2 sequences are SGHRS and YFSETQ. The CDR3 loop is CASSLLQGHTDTQYF. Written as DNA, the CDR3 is TGCGCCAGCAGCTTGCTGCAGGGGCACACAGATACGCAGTATTTT.